This TCR beta chain was sequenced during a study of cytomegalovirus exposure and HLA in healthy donors. Turning to the study itself: Among the roughly 400 genotyped donors, 65% to 90% were placed in the Caucasian-associated ancestry cluster.

In the PCR, 60 Vbeta and 13 Jbeta primers were used. Here immunoSEQ multiplex PCR was the method, and the copy in TCRdb shows in-frame clones only, minus some. The sample includes about 110,000 clones. In the case of this clone: Its matching antigen is unknown.

Germline V gives CDR1 LNHNV, CDR2 YYDKDF (reference sequence). V lost 5 bases and J 0 bases, leaving 7 bases between the germline ends. CDR3 size: 13 residues. General observations from the study: Altogether, 160 or so TCR beta chains were recorded as cytomegalovirus-associated. The presence/absence work took it that sequencing depth was about the same across donors. In vitro, three CMV-associated chains proved specific for CMV antigens.

The chain combines TRBV15 with TRBJ1-2; a possible D gene is TRBD1 (6 bases). Sequencing was done on a sample of PBMCs. The receptor's source is a man in his forties in good health and CMV-seropositive. The CDR3 region has the DNA TGTGCCACCAGCCCAGGGGCTAACTATGGCTACACCTTC. Translated, it gives CATSPGANYGYTF.